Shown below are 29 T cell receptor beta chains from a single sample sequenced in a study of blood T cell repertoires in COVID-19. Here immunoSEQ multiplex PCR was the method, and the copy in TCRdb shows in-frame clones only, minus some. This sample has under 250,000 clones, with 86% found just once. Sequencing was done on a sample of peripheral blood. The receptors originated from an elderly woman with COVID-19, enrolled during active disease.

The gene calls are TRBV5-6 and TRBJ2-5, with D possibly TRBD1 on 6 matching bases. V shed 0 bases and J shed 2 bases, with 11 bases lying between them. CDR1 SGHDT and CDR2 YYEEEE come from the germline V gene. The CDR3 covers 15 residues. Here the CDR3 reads CASSLGGQGQETQYF. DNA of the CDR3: TGTGCCAGCAGCTTGGGTGGGCAGGGGCAAGAGACCCAGTACTTC. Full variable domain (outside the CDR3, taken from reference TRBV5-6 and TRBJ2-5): DAGVTQSPTHLIKTRGQQVTLRCSPKSGHDTVSWYQQALGQGPQFIFQYYEEEERQRGNFPDRFSGHQFPNYSSELNVNALLLGDSALYLCASSLGGQGQETQYFGPGTRLLVL.

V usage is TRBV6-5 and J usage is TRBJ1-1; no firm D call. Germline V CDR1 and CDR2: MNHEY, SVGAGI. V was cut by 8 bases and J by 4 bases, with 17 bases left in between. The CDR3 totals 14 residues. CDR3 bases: TGTGCCAGCGGCGAGGCTGTCCCGGGCACTGAAGCTTTCTTT. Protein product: CASGEAVPGTEAFF.

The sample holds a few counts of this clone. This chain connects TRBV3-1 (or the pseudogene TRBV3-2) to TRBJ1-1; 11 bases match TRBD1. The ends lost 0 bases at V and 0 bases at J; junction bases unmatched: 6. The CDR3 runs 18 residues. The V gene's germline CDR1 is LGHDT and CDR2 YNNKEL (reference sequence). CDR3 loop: CASSQDSGQGAMNTEAFF. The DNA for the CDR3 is TGTGCCAGCAGCCAAGATTCCGGACAGGGGGCGATGAACACTGAAGCTTTCTTT.

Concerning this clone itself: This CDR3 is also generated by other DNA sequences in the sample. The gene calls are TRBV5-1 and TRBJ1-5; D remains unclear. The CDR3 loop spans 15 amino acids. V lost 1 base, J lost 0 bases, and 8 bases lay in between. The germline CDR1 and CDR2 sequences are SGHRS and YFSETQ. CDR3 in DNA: TGCGCCAGCAGCTTGACGGGAGATAGCAATCAGCCCCAGCATTTT. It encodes CASSLTGDSNQPQHF.

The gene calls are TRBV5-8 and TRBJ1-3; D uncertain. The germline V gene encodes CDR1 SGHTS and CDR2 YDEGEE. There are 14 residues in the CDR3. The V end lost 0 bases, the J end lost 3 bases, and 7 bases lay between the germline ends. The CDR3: CASSLARGGNTIYF. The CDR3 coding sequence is TGTGCCAGCAGCTTGGCTCGGGGTGGAAACACCATATATTTT. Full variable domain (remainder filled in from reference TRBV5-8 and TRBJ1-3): EAGVTQSPTHLIKTRGQQATLRCSPISGHTSVYWYQQALGLGLQFLLWYDEGEERNRGNFPPRFSGRQFPNYSSELNVNALELEDSALYLCASSLARGGNTIYFGEGSWLTVV.

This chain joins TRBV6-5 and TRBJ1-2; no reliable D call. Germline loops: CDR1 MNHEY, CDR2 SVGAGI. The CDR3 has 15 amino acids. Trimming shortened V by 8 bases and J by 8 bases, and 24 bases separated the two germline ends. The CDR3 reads CASCLSGIQIGGYTF. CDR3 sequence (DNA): TGTGCCAGCTGTTTATCCGGGATCCAGATAGGAGGCTACACCTTC.

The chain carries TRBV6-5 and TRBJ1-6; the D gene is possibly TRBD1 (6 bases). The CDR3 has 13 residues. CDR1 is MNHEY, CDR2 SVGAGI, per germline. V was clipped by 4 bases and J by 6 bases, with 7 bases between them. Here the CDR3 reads CASSLDSNSPLHF. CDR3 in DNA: TGTGCCAGCAGTTTGGACAGTAATTCACCCCTCCACTTT.

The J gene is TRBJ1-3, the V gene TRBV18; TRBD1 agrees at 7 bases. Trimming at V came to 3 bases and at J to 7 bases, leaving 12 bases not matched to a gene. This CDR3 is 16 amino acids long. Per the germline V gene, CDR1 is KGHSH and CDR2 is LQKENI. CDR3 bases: TGTGCCAGCTCACCTACTCGGGGACAGCTTTTTAACACCATATATTTT. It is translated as CASSPTRGQLFNTIYF.

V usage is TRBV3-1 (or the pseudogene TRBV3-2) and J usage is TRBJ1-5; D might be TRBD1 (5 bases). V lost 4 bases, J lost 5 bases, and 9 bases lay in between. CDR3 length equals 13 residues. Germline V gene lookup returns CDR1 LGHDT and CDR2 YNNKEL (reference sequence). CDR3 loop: CASSLVQDQPQHF. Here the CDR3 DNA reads TGTGCCAGCAGCCTAGTACAGGATCAGCCCCAGCATTTT.

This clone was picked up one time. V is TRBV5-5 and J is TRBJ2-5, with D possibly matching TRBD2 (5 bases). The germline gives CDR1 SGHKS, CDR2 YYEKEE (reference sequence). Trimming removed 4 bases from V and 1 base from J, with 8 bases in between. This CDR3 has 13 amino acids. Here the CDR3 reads CASSPSGQETQYF. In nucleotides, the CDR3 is TGTGCCAGCAGCCCGAGCGGCCAAGAGACCCAGTACTTC. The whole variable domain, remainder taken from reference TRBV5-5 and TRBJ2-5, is DAGVTQSPTHLIKTRGQQVTLRCSPISGHKSVSWYQQVLGQGPQFIFQYYEKEERGRGNFPDRFSARQFPNYSSELNVNALLLGDSALYLCASSPSGQETQYFGPGTRLLVL.

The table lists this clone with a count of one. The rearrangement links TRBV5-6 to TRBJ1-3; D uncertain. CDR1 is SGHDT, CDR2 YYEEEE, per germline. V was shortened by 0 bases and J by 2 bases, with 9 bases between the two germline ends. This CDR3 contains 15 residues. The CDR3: CASSLERVAGNTIYF. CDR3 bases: TGTGCCAGCAGCTTGGAGCGGGTAGCTGGAAACACCATATATTTT.

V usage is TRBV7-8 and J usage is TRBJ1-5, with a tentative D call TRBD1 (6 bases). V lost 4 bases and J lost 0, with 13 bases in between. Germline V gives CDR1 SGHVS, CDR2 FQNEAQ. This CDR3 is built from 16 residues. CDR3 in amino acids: CASSSPGQYSNQPQHF. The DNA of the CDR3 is TGTGCCAGCAGCTCGCCTGGACAGTATAGCAATCAGCCCCAGCATTTT. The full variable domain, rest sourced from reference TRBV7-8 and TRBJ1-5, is GAGVSQSPRYKVAKRGQDVALRCDPISGHVSLFWYQQALGQGPEFLTYFQNEAQLDKSGLPSDRFFAERPEGSVSTLKIQRTQQEDSAVYLCASSSPGQYSNQPQHFGDGTRLSIL.

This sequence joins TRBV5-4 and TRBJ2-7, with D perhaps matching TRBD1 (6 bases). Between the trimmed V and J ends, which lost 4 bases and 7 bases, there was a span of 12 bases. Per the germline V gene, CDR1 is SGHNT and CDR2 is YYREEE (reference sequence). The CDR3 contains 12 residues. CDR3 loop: CASSPTGLEQYF. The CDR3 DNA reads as TGTGCCAGCAGCCCCACAGGGTTGGAGCAGTACTTC.

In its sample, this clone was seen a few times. CDR3 nucleotide sequence: TGTGCCAGCAGCAGGGGACATAACTATGGCTACACCTTC. Translating gives CASSRGHNYGYTF. The chain recombines TRBV7-2 with TRBJ1-2, with D perhaps matching TRBD1 (6 bases). Germline assignment: CDR1 SGHTA and CDR2 FQGNSA. V lost 5 bases and J lost 1, with 8 bases in between. The CDR3 totals 13 residues.

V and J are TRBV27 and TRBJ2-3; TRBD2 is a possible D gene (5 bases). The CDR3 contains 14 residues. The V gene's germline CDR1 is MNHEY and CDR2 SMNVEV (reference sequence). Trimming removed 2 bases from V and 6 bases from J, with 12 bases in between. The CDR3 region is CASSLARGPDTQYF. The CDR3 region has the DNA TGTGCCAGCAGTTTAGCCCGAGGGCCGGATACGCAGTATTTT.

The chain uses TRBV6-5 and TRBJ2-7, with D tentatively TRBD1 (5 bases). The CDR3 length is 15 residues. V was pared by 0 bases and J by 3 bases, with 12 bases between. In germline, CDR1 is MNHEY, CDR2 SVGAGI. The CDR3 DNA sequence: TGTGCCAGCAGTTACTCGATCACAGGCAACTACGAGCAGTACGTC. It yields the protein CASSYSITGNYEQYV.

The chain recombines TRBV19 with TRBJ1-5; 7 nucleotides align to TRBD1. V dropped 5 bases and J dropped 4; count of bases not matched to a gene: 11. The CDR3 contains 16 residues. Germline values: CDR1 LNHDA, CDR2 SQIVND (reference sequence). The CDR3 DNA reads TGTGCCAGTAGTCCCCAACAGGGGAAGTGGAATCAGCCCCAGCATTTT. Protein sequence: CASSPQQGKWNQPQHF.

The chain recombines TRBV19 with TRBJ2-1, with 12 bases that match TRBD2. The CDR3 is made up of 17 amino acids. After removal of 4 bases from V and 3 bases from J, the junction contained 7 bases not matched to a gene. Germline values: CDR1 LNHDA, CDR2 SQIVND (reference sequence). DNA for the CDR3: TGTGCCAGTAGTAATGTGCTACTAGCGGGGGGCTACAATGAGCAGTTCTTC. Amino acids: CASSNVLLAGGYNEQFF.

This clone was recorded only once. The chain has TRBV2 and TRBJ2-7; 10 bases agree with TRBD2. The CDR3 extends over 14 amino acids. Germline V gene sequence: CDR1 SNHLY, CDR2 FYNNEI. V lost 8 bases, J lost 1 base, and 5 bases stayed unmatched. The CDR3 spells CASLGTSVSYEQYV. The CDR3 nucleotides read TGTGCCAGCCTGGGGACTAGCGTTTCCTACGAGCAGTACGTC.

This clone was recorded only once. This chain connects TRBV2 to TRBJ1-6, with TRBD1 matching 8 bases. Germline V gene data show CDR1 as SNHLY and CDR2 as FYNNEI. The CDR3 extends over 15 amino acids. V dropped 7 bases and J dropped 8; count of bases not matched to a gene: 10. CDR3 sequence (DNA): TGTGCCAGCAACTCCCCGGACAGGGAATATTCACCCCTCCACTTT. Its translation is CASNSPDREYSPLHF.

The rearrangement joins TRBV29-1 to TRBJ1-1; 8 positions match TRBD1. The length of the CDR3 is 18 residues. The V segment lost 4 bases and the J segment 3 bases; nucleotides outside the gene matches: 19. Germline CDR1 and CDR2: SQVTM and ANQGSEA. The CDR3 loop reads CSVGLPPWQGGQDTEAFF. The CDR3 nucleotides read TGCAGCGTTGGTCTCCCCCCCTGGCAGGGGGGACAGGACACTGAAGCTTTCTTT.

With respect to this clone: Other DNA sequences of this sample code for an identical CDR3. CDR3 in amino acids: CASSLGSGETQYF. In DNA, the CDR3 is TGCGCCAGCAGCTTGGGGTCCGGGGAGACCCAGTACTTC. The chain carries TRBV5-1 and TRBJ2-5; no reliable D call. Trimming removed 0 bases from V and 5 bases from J, with 8 bases in between. The CDR3 has 13 amino acids. The germline V gene has CDR1 SGHRS and CDR2 YFSETQ.

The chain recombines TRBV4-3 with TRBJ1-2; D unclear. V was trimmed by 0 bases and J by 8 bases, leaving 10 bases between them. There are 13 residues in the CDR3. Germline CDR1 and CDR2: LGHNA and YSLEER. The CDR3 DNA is TGCGCCAGCAGCCAAGAGTACCGAGGGGGCTACACCTTC. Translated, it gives CASSQEYRGGYTF.

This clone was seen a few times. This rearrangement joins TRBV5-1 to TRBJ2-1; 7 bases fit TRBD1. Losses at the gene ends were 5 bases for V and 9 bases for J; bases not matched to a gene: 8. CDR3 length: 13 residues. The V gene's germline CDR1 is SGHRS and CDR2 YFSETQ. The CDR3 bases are TGCGCCAGCAGTCAAGGGGGCACCACTGAGCAGTTCTTC. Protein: CASSQGGTTEQFF. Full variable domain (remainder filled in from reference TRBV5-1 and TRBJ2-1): KAGVTQTPRYLIKTRGQQVTLSCSPISGHRSVSWYQQTPGQGLQFLFEYFSETQRNKGNFPGRFSGRQFSNSRSEMNVSTLELGDSALYLCASSQGGTTEQFFGPGTRLTVL.

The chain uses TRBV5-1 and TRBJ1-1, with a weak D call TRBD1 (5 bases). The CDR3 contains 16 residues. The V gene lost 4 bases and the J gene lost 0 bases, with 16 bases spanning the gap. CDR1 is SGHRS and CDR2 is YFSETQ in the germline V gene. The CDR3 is CASSRDLRGLNTEAFF. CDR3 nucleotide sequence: TGCGCCAGCAGCAGAGATTTAAGGGGTTTGAACACTGAAGCTTTCTTT.

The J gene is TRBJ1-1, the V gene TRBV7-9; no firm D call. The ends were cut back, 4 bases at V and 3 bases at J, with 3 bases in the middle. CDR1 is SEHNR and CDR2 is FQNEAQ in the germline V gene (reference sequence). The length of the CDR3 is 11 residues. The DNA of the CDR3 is TGTGCCAGCAGCTCATACACTGAAGCTTTCTTT. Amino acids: CASSSYTEAFF.

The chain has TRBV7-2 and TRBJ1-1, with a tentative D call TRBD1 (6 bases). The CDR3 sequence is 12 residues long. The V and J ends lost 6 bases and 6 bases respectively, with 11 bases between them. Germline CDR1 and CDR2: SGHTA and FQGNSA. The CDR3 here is CASRFQGSEAFF. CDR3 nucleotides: TGTGCCAGCAGATTCCAGGGGTCTGAAGCTTTCTTT.

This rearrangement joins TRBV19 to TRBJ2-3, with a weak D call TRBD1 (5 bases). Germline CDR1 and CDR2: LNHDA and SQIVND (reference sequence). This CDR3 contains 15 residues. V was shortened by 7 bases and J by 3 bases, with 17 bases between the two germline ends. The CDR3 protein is CASTNQGVRTDTQYF. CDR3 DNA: TGTGCCAGTACCAATCAAGGGGTTAGGACAGATACGCAGTATTTT.

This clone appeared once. For the CDR3, the DNA is TGTGCCAGCAGCTCCGGGACAGGGAACTCCTATAATTCACCCCTCCACTTT. Protein: CASSSGTGNSYNSPLHF. This rearrangement joins TRBV5-5 to TRBJ1-6; 9 bases are a match to TRBD1. Germline loops: CDR1 SGHKS, CDR2 YYEKEE (reference sequence). J gave up 0 bases and V 3 bases, and 4 bases lay outside the gene matches. This CDR3 is 17 amino acids long.